Below are 27 T cell receptor beta chains sequenced from a single sample in a study of T-cell reconstitution after alpha-beta-depleted transplantation in children. Construction of the TCRbeta library involved unique molecular identifiers. In TCRdb, the PCR reads were re-called with MiXCR into one record per CDR3 protein. In the table there are about 90,000 distinct CDR3 sequences, roughly 8% of which are singletons. Specimen: PBMCs from the stem cell graft donor, collected from the stem cell graft. These receptors all stem from a human donor who donated a stem cell graft to a child with congenital amegakaryocytic thrombocytopenia.

This clonotype was seen ten or more times. V usage is TRBV18 and J usage is TRBJ1-1, with unresolved D. The CDR3 is 13 amino acids. The germline V gene has CDR1 KGHSH and CDR2 LQKENI. V lost 2 bases and J lost 7, with 11 bases in between. CDR3 DNA sequence: TGTGCCAGCTCACCAATAATCGGGGATGAAGCTTTCTTT. It yields the protein CASSPIIGDEAFF.

Turning to this clonotype: Its ends do not fully match the called genes, so a read error is possible. This chain joins TRBV11-1 and TRBJ2-4, with D maybe TRBD2 (6 bases). The CDR3 covers 18 residues. CDR1 and CDR2 from the germline V gene are SGHAT and FQDESV (reference sequence). The CDR3 nucleotides read TGTGCCAGCAGCCCCCCCCTCGGGCAGATACTAGCCAAAAACAGTCAGTACTTC. Translation gives CASSPPLGQILAKNSQYF. Filled out from reference TRBV11-1 and TRBJ2-4, the complete variable domain reads EAEVAQSPRYKITEKSQAVAFWCDPISGHATLYWYRQILGQGPELLVQFQDESVVDDSQLPKDRFSAERLKGVDSTLKIQPAELGDSAMYLCASSPPLGQILAKNSQYFGAGTRLSVL.

This clonotype was counted between two and nine times. The V call is TRBV20-1, the J call TRBJ2-1, with TRBD2 matching 16 bases. The CDR3 loop spans 18 amino acids. The germline V gene has CDR1 DFQATT and CDR2 SNEGSKA (reference sequence). V was pared by 3 bases and J by 4 bases, with 9 bases of the junction left unmatched. The CDR3 spells CSARDPGLAGGLYNEQFF. CDR3 nucleotides: TGCAGTGCTAGGGACCCGGGACTAGCGGGGGGGTTGTACAATGAGCAGTTCTTC.

Many counts were recorded for this clonotype. This sequence joins TRBV20-1 and TRBJ1-4; TRBD1 might be the D (6 bases). Germline V gene lookup returns CDR1 DFQATT and CDR2 SNEGSKA (reference sequence). The V gene lost 0 bases and the J gene lost 4 bases, with 15 bases spanning the gap. The length of the CDR3 is 16 residues. The CDR3: CSARESGGVGNEKLFF. The CDR3 DNA is TGCAGTGCTAGAGAATCCGGGGGCGTAGGTAATGAAAAACTGTTTTTT.

At least ten counts were recorded for this clonotype. The CDR3 region has the DNA TGTGCCAGCACCCCACGGACTAGCGGTAACACCGGGGAGCTGTTTTTT. Its translation is CASTPRTSGNTGELFF. The chain couples TRBV9 to TRBJ2-2; 10 nucleotides match TRBD2. Trimming took 6 bases from V and 2 from J; bases not matched to a gene: 7. Germline lookup yields CDR1 SGDLS and CDR2 YYNGEE. The CDR3 spans 16 residues. Full variable domain (rest looked up from reference TRBV9 and TRBJ2-2): DSGVTQTPKHLITATGQRVTLRCSPRSGDLSVYWYQQSLDQGLQFLIQYYNGEERAKGNILERFSAQQFPDLHSELNLSSLELGDSALYFCASTPRTSGNTGELFFGEGSRLTVL.

This clonotype was counted ten times or more. The genes are TRBV20-1 and TRBJ2-7; D call uncertain. V dropped 1 base and J dropped 3 bases, with 4 bases sitting between them. Germline V lookup: CDR1 DFQATT, CDR2 SNEGSKA (reference sequence). The CDR3 length is 11 residues. This CDR3 reads CSARVDYEQYF. DNA of the CDR3: TGCAGTGCTAGAGTTGACTACGAGCAGTACTTC.

This clonotype has ten or more counts. The V and J genes are TRBV27 and TRBJ2-7; D perhaps matches TRBD1 (6 bases). The CDR3 covers 14 residues. Trimming shortened V by 6 bases and J by 0 bases, and 12 bases separated the two germline ends. Germline assignment: CDR1 MNHEY and CDR2 SMNVEV (reference sequence). This chain's CDR3 is CASSQGRSSYEQYF. CDR3 nucleotides: TGTGCCAGCAGCCAGGGGCGCAGCTCCTACGAGCAGTACTTC.

The V call is TRBV12-3 or TRBV12-4, the J call TRBJ1-5; D uncertain. Trimming stripped 3 bases from V and 7 bases from J, with 7 bases between. The CDR3 sequence is 12 residues long. CDR3 amino acids: CASSLLEQPQHF. The CDR3 DNA sequence: TGTGCCAGCAGTTTGTTGGAGCAGCCCCAGCATTTT.

This clonotype came up many times. The chain carries TRBV29-1 and TRBJ2-1, with a possible D match to TRBD2 (6 bases). The CDR3 runs to 12 residues. Deletions cut 6 bases from V and 9 bases from J, with 15 bases between. Per the germline V gene, CDR1 is SQVTM and CDR2 is ANQGSEA. The CDR3 sequence is CSVGTSQVEQFF. The CDR3 DNA follows: TGCAGCGTCGGTACTAGCCAAGTTGAGCAGTTCTTC.

This clonotype showed up just a few times. V gene TRBV18 combines with J gene TRBJ2-1, with D hard to call. CDR1 and CDR2 from the germline V gene are KGHSH and LQKENI. Trimming cost V 2 bases and J 7 bases, with 15 bases left between them. The CDR3 covers 15 residues. The DNA for the CDR3 is TGTGCCAGCTCACCAAGCTCGACCGAAGGGAATGAGCAGTTCTTC. This codes for CASSPSSTEGNEQFF.

This clonotype was detected ten times or more. This rearrangement joins TRBV20-1 to TRBJ2-1, with 11 positions matching TRBD2. J was trimmed by 5 bases and V by 6 bases; bases with no gene match: 12. The germline V gene has CDR1 DFQATT and CDR2 SNEGSKA (reference sequence). This CDR3 has 16 amino acids. CDR3 in DNA: TGCAGTGCCAGGGGACTTACTAGCGGGAGCCACAATGAGCAGTTCTTC. This encodes CSARGLTSGSHNEQFF.

This rearrangement joins TRBV18 to TRBJ2-3; 11 nucleotides agree with TRBD2. The CDR3 is 16 residues long. With 6 bases clipped from V and 1 base from J, the junction kept 6 bases outside the gene matches. Germline assignment: CDR1 KGHSH and CDR2 LQKENI. The CDR3 DNA sequence: TGTGCCAGCTCCCTCAGACTAGCGGGACGCACAGATACGCAGTATTTT. It translates to CASSLRLAGRTDTQYF.

This clonotype was seen repeatedly, ten times or more. The V gene is TRBV12-3 or TRBV12-4, the J gene TRBJ2-3; D may be TRBD1 or TRBD2 (5 bases each). This CDR3 is built from 15 residues. V lost 4 bases, J lost 2 bases, and 13 bases lay in between. In DNA, the CDR3 is TGTGCCAGCAGTTCCTTGGGACGGCACACAGATACGCAGTATTTT. Amino acids: CASSSLGRHTDTQYF.

The rearrangement joins TRBV6-2 or TRBV6-3 to TRBJ2-6; D remains ambiguous. CDR3 length: 15 residues. Germline loops: CDR1 MNHEY, CDR2 SVGEGT. V dropped 6 bases and J dropped 4 bases, with 13 bases sitting between them. The CDR3 sequence: CASSPVDAGANVLTF. CDR3 in DNA: TGTGCCAGCAGCCCCGTTGACGCGGGGGCCAACGTCCTGACTTTC.

In this sample, this clonotype turned up many times. The V gene is TRBV12-3 or TRBV12-4, the J gene TRBJ2-2; D gene uncertain. V shed 6 bases and J shed 4 bases, with 18 bases lying between them. CDR3 length: 16 residues. The CDR3 region has the DNA TGTGCCAGCAGCCTCTCGTTAGGGTCGCGCACCGGGGAGCTGTTTTTT. It encodes CASSLSLGSRTGELFF.

This clonotype was found many times. The J gene is TRBJ2-1, the V gene TRBV29-1, with D tentatively TRBD2 (5 bases). Trimming left V 6 bases short and J 0 bases short, with 12 bases between. Germline CDR1 and CDR2: SQVTM and ANQGSEA. The CDR3 sequence is 14 residues long. CDR3 protein: CSVYVGSSYNEQFF. The CDR3 region has the DNA TGCAGCGTCTACGTGGGGAGCTCCTACAATGAGCAGTTCTTC.

This clonotype was detected many times. The chain recombines TRBV6-2 or TRBV6-3 with TRBJ2-1; no definite D call. The CDR3 has 15 amino acids. The V end was cut by 5 bases, the J end by 9 bases, with 20 bases between. Per the germline V gene, CDR1 is MNHEY and CDR2 is SVGEGT. The CDR3 sequence: CASSSRPLDAGEQFF. The CDR3 bases are TGTGCCAGCAGTAGCCGCCCCCTAGACGCCGGTGAGCAGTTCTTC.

Ten or more counts support this clonotype. This CDR3 reads CASSQEGLADNEQFF. CDR3 sequence (DNA): TGCGCCAGCAGCCAAGAAGGCCTAGCTGACAATGAGCAGTTCTTC. V is TRBV4-3 and J is TRBJ2-1; D might be TRBD2 (5 bases). The CDR3 sequence is 15 residues long. Trimming stripped 0 bases from V and 5 bases from J, with 11 bases between. The germline V gene has CDR1 LGHNA and CDR2 YSLEER.

The chain combines TRBV20-1 with TRBJ1-1, with D possibly TRBD1 on 6 matching bases. CDR3 length: 15 residues. Deletions cut 2 bases from V and 0 bases from J, with 13 bases between. Germline V gene lookup returns CDR1 DFQATT and CDR2 SNEGSKA (reference sequence). CDR3 bases: TGCAGTGCTAGAAGAGGGGGGAACCTGAACACTGAAGCTTTCTTT. This translates into CSARRGGNLNTEAFF.

This clonotype was found many times. This chain uses TRBV12-3 or TRBV12-4 with TRBJ1-5; TRBD1 aligns across 7 bases. The junction had 3 bases not matched to a gene; V was cut back by 6 bases and J by 7 bases. CDR3 size: 12 residues. The CDR3 loop reads CASRQGEQPQHF. In DNA form, the CDR3 reads TGTGCCAGCAGGCAGGGGGAGCAGCCCCAGCATTTT.

This clonotype was detected many times. The genes are TRBV19 and TRBJ2-1, with 7 bases fitting TRBD1. The ends lost 9 bases at V and 1 base at J; junction bases unmatched: 6. The CDR3 runs 14 residues. Germline V gene data show CDR1 as LNHDA and CDR2 as SQIVND (reference sequence). The CDR3 loop is CASRTGSSYNEQFF. The CDR3 region has the DNA TGTGCCAGCAGGACAGGTAGTTCCTACAATGAGCAGTTCTTC.

At least ten counts were recorded for this clonotype. V is TRBV29-1 and J is TRBJ2-7, with D possibly called TRBD1 or TRBD2 (5 bases each). Between the trimmed V and J ends, which lost 4 bases and 0 bases, there was a span of 19 bases. Germline CDR1 is SQVTM and CDR2 is ANQGSEA. The CDR3 spans 16 residues. This chain's CDR3 is CSVVKTGGGTSYEQYF. The CDR3 DNA follows: TGCAGCGTTGTAAAAACAGGAGGCGGAACCTCCTACGAGCAGTACTTC.

This clonotype has ten or more counts. The chain has TRBV30 and TRBJ2-3; possible D gene TRBD2, 5 bases. Germline V gene sequence: CDR1 GTSNPN, CDR2 SVGIG (reference sequence). The ends were cut back, 3 bases at V and 4 bases at J, with 14 bases in the middle. The CDR3 totals 14 residues. This CDR3 reads CAWSDRLAPDTQYF. The CDR3 nucleotides read TGTGCCTGGAGCGACCGGCTAGCTCCAGATACGCAGTATTTT.

The sample holds many counts of this clonotype. V gene TRBV4-2 combines with J gene TRBJ1-5; D remains unclear. Trimming took off 1 base at V and 0 bases at J, with 19 bases between the two ends. The CDR3 extends over 19 amino acids. Germline lookup yields CDR1 LGHNA and CDR2 YNFKEQ. For the CDR3, the DNA is TGTGCCAGCAGCCAAGGGAGAAGAGGTCCAGAAAATAGCAATCAGCCCCAGCATTTT. Translated, it gives CASSQGRRGPENSNQPQHF.

This clonotype came up many times. The rearrangement links TRBV29-1 to TRBJ1-6; no reliable D call. CDR1 and CDR2 from the germline V gene are SQVTM and ANQGSEA. The CDR3 is 13 amino acids. Trimming cost V 4 bases and J 9 bases, with 13 bases left between them. The CDR3 loop is CSVAGGLGSPLHF. CDR3 in DNA: TGCAGCGTTGCGGGCGGCTTGGGTTCACCCCTCCACTTT.

Only one count was recorded for this clonotype. One base away lies a much larger clone, so this may be a sequencing read error. V usage is TRBV6-5 and J usage is TRBJ2-1, with a tentative D call TRBD2 (6 bases). Germline V gives CDR1 MNHEY, CDR2 SVGAGI. V was shortened by 4 bases and J by 7 bases, with 11 bases between the two germline ends. This CDR3 spans 13 amino acids. CDR3 amino acids: CASSLAARNEQFF. The CDR3 DNA reads TGTGCCAGCAGTTTAGCGGCGCGAAATGAGCAGTTCTTC.

This clonotype has at least ten counts. This chain uses TRBV6-5 with TRBJ1-2; TRBD1 matches 10 bases. V dropped 4 bases and J dropped 7; count of bases not matched to a gene: 15. The CDR3 sequence is 17 residues long. CDR1 is MNHEY, CDR2 SVGAGI, per germline. CDR3 amino acids: CASSSNPSGQGLSGYTF. CDR3 DNA sequence: TGTGCCAGCAGTTCAAACCCGTCGGGACAGGGGTTGAGTGGCTACACCTTC.